The rows below give T cell receptor beta chains drawn from one sample of a study of long-term antiretroviral therapy in people with HIV. Sequencing was performed with immunoSEQ multiplex PCR; in TCRdb, only in-frame clones are kept and a portion is missing. The data show roughly 25,000 clones, around 79% seen once. The material was unsorted PBMCs, obtained 2.1 years after starting antiretroviral therapy. The receptors derive from a man aged 30-40 years with HIV. CDR3s include the opening cysteine and the closing phenylalanine or tryptophan. The order of the fields is CDR3 protein, CDR3 DNA, V gene, CDR3 length, D gene, J gene, clone size. The D gene is left open where the match is weak. Clone size is not always given. Where it is, it says once, few, many or a class for expanded clones.

cdr3_aa: CASRRRTGGPDEKLFF
cdr3_nt: TGTGCCAGCAGACGACGGACAGGGGGCCCCGATGAAAAACTGTTTTTT
v_call: TRBV6-4
cdr3_length: 16
d_call: TRBD1
j_call: TRBJ1-4
clone_size: NA

cdr3_aa: CASSTGGYGYTF
cdr3_nt: TGTGCCAGCAGTACAGGGGGCTATGGCTACACCTTC
v_call: TRBV6-5
cdr3_length: 12
d_call: TRBD1
j_call: TRBJ1-2
clone_size: few

cdr3_aa: CAISVRDTTDTQYF
cdr3_nt: TGTGCCATCAGTGTCCGGGACACCACAGATACGCAGTATTTT
v_call: TRBV10-3
cdr3_length: 14
d_call: NA
j_call: TRBJ2-3
clone_size: NA

cdr3_aa: CASAAMLANTGELFF
cdr3_nt: TGTGCCTCGGCGGCTATGCTCGCGAACACCGGGGAGCTGTTTTTT
v_call: TRBV7-6
cdr3_length: 15
d_call: NA
j_call: TRBJ2-2
clone_size: NA

cdr3_aa: CASSTRQGIRETQYF
cdr3_nt: TGTGCCAGCAGCACCCGACAGGGGATACGAGAGACCCAGTACTTC
v_call: TRBV7-9
cdr3_length: 15
d_call: TRBD1
j_call: TRBJ2-5
clone_size: NA

cdr3_aa: CSVVTGANEKLFF
cdr3_nt: TGCAGCGTAGTCACCGGGGCTAATGAAAAACTGTTTTTT
v_call: TRBV29-1
cdr3_length: 13
d_call: NA
j_call: TRBJ1-4
clone_size: NA

cdr3_aa: CASSPSGFPHTDTQYF
cdr3_nt: TGTGCCAGCTCACCTAGCGGGTTCCCCCACACAGATACGCAGTATTTT
v_call: TRBV18
cdr3_length: 16
d_call: TRBD2
j_call: TRBJ2-3
clone_size: NA

cdr3_aa: CASGPRVSSNQPQHF
cdr3_nt: TGTGCCAGCGGACCCCGGGTGTCTAGCAATCAGCCCCAGCATTTT
v_call: TRBV6-5
cdr3_length: 15
d_call: NA
j_call: TRBJ1-5
clone_size: NA

cdr3_aa: CARSPDPGTDNEKLFF
cdr3_nt: TGTGCCAGAAGCCCCGACCCCGGGACAGATAATGAAAAACTGTTTTTT
v_call: TRBV5-3
cdr3_length: 16
d_call: TRBD1
j_call: TRBJ1-4
clone_size: NA

cdr3_aa: CASSMGTRGNTIYF
cdr3_nt: TGTGCCAGTAGTATGGGGACCCGAGGAAACACCATATATTTT
v_call: TRBV19
cdr3_length: 14
d_call: NA
j_call: TRBJ1-3
clone_size: NA

cdr3_aa: CASSQSRGGAGFYNEQFF
cdr3_nt: TGTGCCAGCAGCCAATCCCGGGGGGGGGCCGGGTTCTACAATGAGCAGTTCTTC
v_call: TRBV14
cdr3_length: 18
d_call: TRBD2
j_call: TRBJ2-1
clone_size: NA

cdr3_aa: CASSSSPPGAKAFF
cdr3_nt: TGTGCCAGCAGTTCATCCCCGCCGGGAGCCAAAGCTTTCTTT
v_call: TRBV27
cdr3_length: 14
d_call: NA
j_call: TRBJ1-1
clone_size: NA

cdr3_aa: CASWGRTGSYNEQFF
cdr3_nt: TGTGCCAGCTGGGGGAGGACAGGCTCCTACAATGAGCAGTTCTTC
v_call: TRBV28
cdr3_length: 15
d_call: NA
j_call: TRBJ2-1
clone_size: NA

cdr3_aa: CASSYVGTGDINEQFF
cdr3_nt: TGTGCCAGCAGTTACGTCGGGACAGGGGACATCAATGAGCAGTTCTTC
v_call: TRBV6-5
cdr3_length: 16
d_call: TRBD1
j_call: TRBJ2-1
clone_size: medium-sized

cdr3_aa: CASSLESGVGYTF
cdr3_nt: TGTGCCAGCAGTTTGGAGAGCGGGGTTGGCTACACCTTC
v_call: TRBV27
cdr3_length: 13
d_call: NA
j_call: TRBJ1-2
clone_size: NA

cdr3_aa: CASSYHYEQYF
cdr3_nt: TGTGCCAGCAGCTACCATTACGAGCAGTACTTC
v_call: TRBV5-6
cdr3_length: 11
d_call: NA
j_call: TRBJ2-7
clone_size: NA

cdr3_aa: CARGGGRYGYTF
cdr3_nt: TGTGCCAGGGGAGGGGGAAGATATGGCTACACCTTC
v_call: TRBV7-9
cdr3_length: 12
d_call: NA
j_call: TRBJ1-2
clone_size: NA

cdr3_aa: CASSRDSVDYGYTF
cdr3_nt: TGTGCCAGTAGTAGGGACTCAGTGGACTATGGCTACACCTTC
v_call: TRBV19
cdr3_length: 14
d_call: NA
j_call: TRBJ1-2
clone_size: NA

cdr3_aa: CASSRRDTNYGYTF
cdr3_nt: TGTGCCAGCAGCCGTAGGGACACTAACTATGGCTACACCTTC
v_call: TRBV7-2
cdr3_length: 14
d_call: NA
j_call: TRBJ1-2
clone_size: NA

cdr3_aa: CASSLVTYTEAFF
cdr3_nt: TGTGCCAGCAGCTTGGTTACGTACACTGAAGCTTTCTTT
v_call: TRBV5-6
cdr3_length: 13
d_call: NA
j_call: TRBJ1-1
clone_size: NA

cdr3_aa: CASSTQGTSGSWGQYF
cdr3_nt: TGTGCCAGCAGCACTCAAGGGACTAGCGGGAGTTGGGGGCAGTACTTC
v_call: TRBV7-2
cdr3_length: 16
d_call: TRBD2
j_call: TRBJ2-7
clone_size: NA

cdr3_aa: CATTRGIGSSPLHF
cdr3_nt: TGTGCCACCACCAGGGGGATTGGCAGTTCACCCCTCCACTTT
v_call: TRBV10-3
cdr3_length: 14
d_call: TRBD1
j_call: TRBJ1-6
clone_size: NA

cdr3_aa: CASSLGQGRETQYF
cdr3_nt: TGTGCCAGCAGCCTTGGACAGGGCAGGGAGACCCAGTACTTC
v_call: TRBV6-6
cdr3_length: 14
d_call: TRBD1
j_call: TRBJ2-5
clone_size: NA

cdr3_aa: CASSQDDRGPGELFF
cdr3_nt: TGCGCCAGCAGCCAAGACGACAGGGGGCCCGGGGAGCTGTTTTTT
v_call: TRBV4-3
cdr3_length: 15
d_call: TRBD1
j_call: TRBJ2-2
clone_size: few

cdr3_aa: CASSEAGVHEQFF
cdr3_nt: TGTGCCAGCAGTGAAGCAGGGGTCCATGAGCAGTTCTTC
v_call: TRBV6-1
cdr3_length: 13
d_call: NA
j_call: TRBJ2-1
clone_size: NA

cdr3_aa: CASRGGPVTDTQYF
cdr3_nt: TGTGCCAGCAGGGGGGGACCGGTAACAGATACGCAGTATTTT
v_call: TRBV6-5
cdr3_length: 14
d_call: NA
j_call: TRBJ2-3
clone_size: NA

cdr3_aa: CASSLASTYEQYF
cdr3_nt: TGTGCCAGTAGTTTGGCGTCTACCTACGAGCAGTACTTC
v_call: TRBV19
cdr3_length: 13
d_call: NA
j_call: TRBJ2-7
clone_size: NA

cdr3_aa: CASSLVVARIYGYTF
cdr3_nt: TGTGCCAGCAGCTTAGTCGTTGCGAGAATCTATGGCTACACCTTC
v_call: TRBV7-9
cdr3_length: 15
d_call: NA
j_call: TRBJ1-2
clone_size: NA

cdr3_aa: CASSYLSGANVLTF
cdr3_nt: TGTGCCAGCAGTTACCTCTCTGGGGCCAACGTCCTGACTTTC
v_call: TRBV6-5
cdr3_length: 14
d_call: NA
j_call: TRBJ2-6
clone_size: NA

cdr3_aa: CASSLGQGITEAFF
cdr3_nt: TGCGCCAGCAGCTTGGGACAGGGCATCACTGAAGCTTTCTTT
v_call: TRBV5-1
cdr3_length: 14
d_call: TRBD1
j_call: TRBJ1-1
clone_size: NA

cdr3_aa: CASSMGQGTDTQYF
cdr3_nt: TGTGCCAGTAGTATGGGACAGGGGACAGATACGCAGTATTTT
v_call: TRBV19
cdr3_length: 14
d_call: TRBD1
j_call: TRBJ2-3
clone_size: NA

cdr3_aa: CASNRGASSGANVLTF
cdr3_nt: TGTGCCAGCAATAGAGGGGCCAGCTCTGGGGCCAACGTCCTGACTTTC
v_call: TRBV7-9
cdr3_length: 16
d_call: NA
j_call: TRBJ2-6
clone_size: NA

cdr3_aa: CASWTGNQPQHF
cdr3_nt: TGTGCCAGTTGGACAGGGAATCAGCCCCAGCATTTT
v_call: TRBV28
cdr3_length: 12
d_call: TRBD1
j_call: TRBJ1-5
clone_size: few

cdr3_aa: CASSEAGLGMRLGNQPQHF
cdr3_nt: TGTGCCAGCAGTGAAGCAGGACTGGGAATGAGGCTGGGCAATCAGCCCCAGCATTTT
v_call: TRBV2
cdr3_length: 19
d_call: NA
j_call: TRBJ1-5
clone_size: once

cdr3_aa: CASSLGGANLNEQFF
cdr3_nt: TGCGCCAGCAGCTTGGGGGGGGCAAATCTCAATGAGCAGTTCTTC
v_call: TRBV5-1
cdr3_length: 15
d_call: NA
j_call: TRBJ2-1
clone_size: NA

cdr3_aa: CASSYRLEGGGYGYTF
cdr3_nt: TGTGCCAGCAGTTACCGCCTTGAAGGGGGTGGGTATGGCTACACCTTC
v_call: TRBV6-6
cdr3_length: 16
d_call: NA
j_call: TRBJ1-2
clone_size: NA

cdr3_aa: CASRQGGTYEQYF
cdr3_nt: TGTGCCAGCAGACAGGGGGGAACCTACGAGCAGTACTTC
v_call: TRBV28
cdr3_length: 13
d_call: TRBD1
j_call: TRBJ2-7
clone_size: NA